Only a few counts were recorded for the clone carrying this T cell receptor beta chain. Antigen specificity is unknown. TCRdb analysed the 5' RACE reads with MiXCR anew, one entry per CDR3 protein. The sample shows some 350,000 distinct CDR3 sequences, approximately 4% of them seen only once. This sample was included in a study of T cells after yellow fever vaccination. Study results and limitations: Weaker overall was a secondary response that nonetheless peaked faster, on day 5 versus 15.

From germline, CDR1 is LGHNA and CDR2 YNFKEQ. V lost 1 base, J lost 15 bases, and 6 bases stayed unmatched. This CDR3 comprises 12 residues. The source was PBMCs, collected 5 days after the yellow fever booster vaccination. The clonotype originates from a man between 18 and 29 years old who received the YFV17D yellow fever vaccine. The gene calls are TRBV4-2 and TRBJ2-1; 7 bases fit TRBD2. The CDR3 spells CASSQGGGGLFF. The DNA of the CDR3 is TGTGCCAGCAGCCAAGGTGGGGGGGGTCTGTTCTTC.